Listed below are T cell receptor beta chains from one sample, sequenced in a study of radiation and T cells in renal cell carcinoma. Profiled with immunoSEQ multiplex PCR; TCRdb holds only in-frame clones, not every one. The repertoire holds roughly 78,000 clones, with 82% as singletons. The sequencing here drew on blood, taken from a patient whose treatment included radiotherapy and nephrectomy. Receptor source: a man aged 55 to 70 with renal cell carcinoma. The CDR3 runs from the conserved cysteine through the conserved F or W. D genes are given only for firm matches. Clone size is stated in some rows and not others, as once, few, many or a class when expanded.

J gene: TRBJ2-5
D gene: NA
V gene: TRBV19
clone size: NA
CDR3 protein: CASRTGARETQYF
CDR3 DNA: TGTGCCAGTAGGACCGGGGCGAGGGAGACCCAGTACTTC

J gene: TRBJ1-1
D gene: NA
V gene: TRBV6-5
clone size: NA
CDR3 protein: CASSYTLGRGNTEAFF
CDR3 DNA: TGTGCCAGCAGTTACACCCTGGGCAGGGGGAACACTGAAGCTTTCTTT

J gene: TRBJ2-3
D gene: NA
V gene: TRBV5-5
clone size: NA
CDR3 protein: CASSLGIPSTDTQYF
CDR3 DNA: TGTGCCAGCAGCTTGGGGATTCCTAGCACAGATACGCAGTATTTT

J gene: TRBJ2-1
D gene: TRBD1
V gene: TRBV5-1
clone size: NA
CDR3 protein: CASSSGTVTNEQFF
CDR3 DNA: TGCGCCAGCAGCTCCGGGACAGTGACGAATGAGCAGTTCTTC

J gene: TRBJ1-1
D gene: NA
V gene: TRBV2
clone size: NA
CDR3 protein: CASSVEANTEAFF
CDR3 DNA: TGTGCCAGCAGTGTCGAGGCCAACACTGAAGCTTTCTTT

J gene: TRBJ1-1
D gene: NA
V gene: TRBV14
clone size: NA
CDR3 protein: CASSLQTGTNTEAFF
CDR3 DNA: TGTGCCAGCAGTTTACAGACAGGAACGAACACTGAAGCTTTCTTT

J gene: TRBJ2-1
D gene: TRBD2
V gene: TRBV9
clone size: NA
CDR3 protein: CASSLGTTSYNEQFF
CDR3 DNA: TGTGCCAGCAGCCTCGGGACTACCTCCTACAATGAGCAGTTCTTC

J gene: TRBJ2-4
D gene: NA
V gene: TRBV7-2
clone size: NA
CDR3 protein: CASSLGGAKNIQYF
CDR3 DNA: TGTGCCAGCAGCTTAGGGGGGGCCAAAAACATTCAGTACTTC

J gene: TRBJ2-5
D gene: TRBD1
V gene: TRBV7-2
clone size: NA
CDR3 protein: CASSSGTGFLETQYF
CDR3 DNA: TGTGCCAGCAGTTCCGGGACAGGGTTTTTAGAGACCCAGTACTTC

J gene: TRBJ1-3
D gene: NA
V gene: TRBV15
clone size: medium-sized
CDR3 protein: CATSSRTGSNTIYF
CDR3 DNA: TGTGCCACCAGCTCTAGGACCGGGAGCAACACCATATATTTT

J gene: TRBJ1-5
D gene: NA
V gene: TRBV7-2
clone size: once
CDR3 protein: CASSFYPTRVNQPQHF
CDR3 DNA: TGTGCCAGCAGCTTTTACCCCACCAGGGTAAATCAGCCCCAGCATTTT

J gene: TRBJ1-2
D gene: NA
V gene: TRBV19
clone size: NA
CDR3 protein: CASGGQYDYTF
CDR3 DNA: TGTGCCAGTGGCGGACAGTATGACTACACCTTC

J gene: TRBJ2-1
D gene: TRBD2
V gene: TRBV7-9
clone size: few
CDR3 protein: CASISGLAAGEQFF
CDR3 DNA: TGTGCCAGCATCTCGGGACTAGCGGCGGGTGAGCAGTTCTTC

J gene: TRBJ1-2
D gene: NA
V gene: TRBV6-1
clone size: few
CDR3 protein: CASSFLPGGYTF
CDR3 DNA: TGTGCCAGCTCATTCTTGCCGGGGGGCTACACCTTC

J gene: TRBJ2-5
D gene: TRBD1
V gene: TRBV28
clone size: NA
CDR3 protein: CASSLRDRVETQYF
CDR3 DNA: TGTGCCAGCAGCTTAAGGGACAGGGTGGAGACCCAGTACTTC

J gene: TRBJ2-6
D gene: NA
V gene: TRBV4-2
clone size: NA
CDR3 protein: CASSPSSTNSGANVLTF
CDR3 DNA: TGTGCCAGCAGCCCTTCCTCCACCAACTCTGGGGCCAACGTCCTGACTTTC

J gene: TRBJ2-5
D gene: TRBD1
V gene: TRBV27
clone size: NA
CDR3 protein: CASSSQGAGETQYF
CDR3 DNA: TGTGCCAGCAGTTCACAGGGGGCGGGAGAGACCCAGTACTTC

J gene: TRBJ2-2
D gene: TRBD1
V gene: TRBV5-1
clone size: NA
CDR3 protein: CASSLQGAVTGELFF
CDR3 DNA: TGCGCCAGCAGCTTACAGGGGGCTGTGACTGGGGAGCTGTTTTTT

J gene: TRBJ2-7
D gene: NA
V gene: TRBV19
clone size: NA
CDR3 protein: CASGLGPWYEQYF
CDR3 DNA: TGTGCCAGCGGTCTAGGTCCTTGGTACGAGCAGTACTTC

J gene: TRBJ2-7
D gene: TRBD1
V gene: TRBV11-2
clone size: NA
CDR3 protein: CASSLGQGAYEQYF
CDR3 DNA: TGTGCCAGCAGCCTCGGACAGGGGGCCTACGAGCAGTACTTC

J gene: TRBJ2-2
D gene: TRBD1
V gene: TRBV29-1
clone size: NA
CDR3 protein: CSVPDRGYTGELFF
CDR3 DNA: TGCAGCGTTCCGGACAGGGGGTACACCGGGGAGCTGTTTTTT

J gene: TRBJ2-7
D gene: TRBD2
V gene: TRBV27
clone size: NA
CDR3 protein: CASSLLAGAVGEQYF
CDR3 DNA: TGTGCCAGCAGTTTACTAGCGGGAGCTGTCGGCGAGCAGTACTTC

J gene: TRBJ2-2
D gene: NA
V gene: TRBV4-2
clone size: NA
CDR3 protein: CASSQGNTRPGELFF
CDR3 DNA: TGTGCCAGCAGCCAAGGTAACACCCGTCCCGGGGAGCTGTTTTTT

J gene: TRBJ1-5
D gene: NA
V gene: TRBV6-4
clone size: NA
CDR3 protein: CASSESGGQPQHF
CDR3 DNA: TGTGCCAGCAGTGAGTCGGGTGGGCAGCCCCAGCATTTT

J gene: TRBJ1-2
D gene: NA
V gene: TRBV28
clone size: NA
CDR3 protein: CASRDGTEVYGYTF
CDR3 DNA: TGTGCCAGCAGGGATGGGACCGAAGTCTATGGCTACACCTTC

J gene: TRBJ2-5
D gene: NA
V gene: TRBV9
clone size: NA
CDR3 protein: CASSATGTDQETQYF
CDR3 DNA: TGTGCCAGCAGCGCAACCGGGACTGACCAAGAGACCCAGTACTTC

J gene: TRBJ2-5
D gene: NA
V gene: TRBV5-1
clone size: NA
CDR3 protein: CASSRGSGGETQYF
CDR3 DNA: TGCGCCAGCAGTCGCGGGTCAGGGGGGGAGACCCAGTACTTC

J gene: TRBJ2-3
D gene: TRBD2
V gene: TRBV5-1
clone size: NA
CDR3 protein: CASSLAPPPLAGEDTQYF
CDR3 DNA: TGCGCCAGCAGCTTGGCGCCACCACCTCTAGCGGGAGAAGATACGCAGTATTTT

J gene: TRBJ2-7
D gene: TRBD1
V gene: TRBV5-1
clone size: NA
CDR3 protein: CASSLVQGVGEQYF
CDR3 DNA: TGCGCCAGCAGCTTGGTACAGGGGGTCGGAGAGCAGTACTTC

J gene: TRBJ1-5
D gene: NA
V gene: TRBV14
clone size: NA
CDR3 protein: CASSQGDSNQPQHF
CDR3 DNA: TGTGCCAGCAGCCAGGGAGACAGCAATCAGCCCCAGCATTTT

J gene: TRBJ1-2
D gene: TRBD1
V gene: TRBV2
clone size: once
CDR3 protein: CASRGDRGLINTF
CDR3 DNA: TGTGCCAGCAGGGGGGACAGGGGGCTTATCAACACCTTC

J gene: TRBJ2-7
D gene: TRBD2
V gene: TRBV7-6
clone size: NA
CDR3 protein: CASSFTSGSLSEQYF
CDR3 DNA: TGTGCCAGCAGCTTTACTAGCGGGAGTCTTTCCGAGCAGTACTTC

J gene: TRBJ1-4
D gene: NA
V gene: TRBV7-9
clone size: NA
CDR3 protein: CASSPVRGEKLFF
CDR3 DNA: TGTGCCAGCAGTCCCGTGCGGGGTGAAAAACTGTTTTTT

J gene: TRBJ2-1
D gene: TRBD2
V gene: TRBV4-1
clone size: NA
CDR3 protein: CASSQDEWEGGSYNEQFF
CDR3 DNA: TGCGCCAGCAGCCAAGATGAGTGGGAGGGCGGTTCCTACAATGAGCAGTTCTTC

J gene: TRBJ2-5
D gene: NA
V gene: TRBV6-7
clone size: NA
CDR3 protein: CAPGLTADIYQETQYF
CDR3 DNA: TGTGCCCCTGGCTTAACAGCGGACATATACCAAGAGACCCAGTACTTC

J gene: TRBJ2-1
D gene: TRBD2
V gene: TRBV4-1
clone size: NA
CDR3 protein: CASSQKRLPGLAGDINEQFF
CDR3 DNA: TGCGCCAGCAGCCAAAAACGGCTGCCGGGACTAGCGGGAGATATTAATGAGCAGTTCTTC

J gene: TRBJ1-5
D gene: TRBD1
V gene: TRBV19
clone size: once
CDR3 protein: CASSEGTVSNQPQHF
CDR3 DNA: TGTGCCAGTAGTGAAGGGACAGTTAGCAATCAGCCCCAGCATTTT

J gene: TRBJ2-3
D gene: NA
V gene: TRBV7-9
clone size: NA
CDR3 protein: CASSPPAGSDTQYF
CDR3 DNA: TGTGCCAGCAGCCCCCCGGCGGGGAGTGATACGCAGTATTTT

J gene: TRBJ1-1
D gene: TRBD1
V gene: TRBV4-1
clone size: NA
CDR3 protein: CASSQLGTGRGEAFF
CDR3 DNA: TGCGCCAGCAGCCAGCTCGGGACAGGGCGAGGAGAAGCTTTCTTT

J gene: TRBJ2-1
D gene: TRBD2
V gene: TRBV4-1
clone size: few
CDR3 protein: CASSQGAGGPNEQFF
CDR3 DNA: TGCGCCAGCAGCCAAGGAGCGGGAGGGCCCAATGAGCAGTTCTTC

J gene: TRBJ2-2
D gene: NA
V gene: TRBV7-9
clone size: NA
CDR3 protein: CASSSKIGELFF
CDR3 DNA: TGTGCCAGCAGCTCCAAGATCGGGGAGCTGTTTTTT

J gene: TRBJ2-2
D gene: NA
V gene: TRBV11-2
clone size: once
CDR3 protein: CASSLDRLWLNTGELFF
CDR3 DNA: TGTGCCAGCAGCTTAGATCGACTCTGGCTGAACACCGGGGAGCTGTTTTTT

J gene: TRBJ2-5
D gene: NA
V gene: TRBV15
clone size: NA
CDR3 protein: CATSSLLQETQYF
CDR3 DNA: TGTGCCACCAGCAGCCTCCTCCAAGAGACCCAGTACTTC

J gene: TRBJ2-1
D gene: TRBD1
V gene: TRBV9
clone size: once
CDR3 protein: CASSVGGQGFDEQFF
CDR3 DNA: TGTGCCAGCAGCGTAGGGGGACAGGGGTTCGATGAGCAGTTCTTC

J gene: TRBJ1-2
D gene: NA
V gene: TRBV7-2
clone size: NA
CDR3 protein: CASGGGGGYTF
CDR3 DNA: TGTGCCAGCGGGGGAGGGGGTGGCTACACCTTC

J gene: TRBJ2-1
D gene: NA
V gene: TRBV19
clone size: NA
CDR3 protein: CASTSQGYEQFF
CDR3 DNA: TGTGCCAGTACTTCACAGGGTTATGAGCAGTTCTTC

J gene: TRBJ1-2
D gene: TRBD1
V gene: TRBV2
clone size: NA
CDR3 protein: CASSIGGSVGYTF
CDR3 DNA: TGTGCCAGCAGTATAGGGGGCTCGGTTGGCTACACCTTC

J gene: TRBJ1-1
D gene: NA
V gene: TRBV5-6
clone size: NA
CDR3 protein: CASSFYSRNTEAFF
CDR3 DNA: TGTGCCAGCAGCTTCTATAGCAGGAACACTGAAGCTTTCTTT

J gene: TRBJ2-1
D gene: TRBD1
V gene: TRBV6-7
clone size: once
CDR3 protein: CASSPDREPRVRFF
CDR3 DNA: TGTGCCAGCAGTCCGGACAGGGAGCCCCGTGTGAGGTTCTTC

J gene: TRBJ2-3
D gene: NA
V gene: TRBV5-1
clone size: NA
CDR3 protein: CASSLVVAGKSTDTQYF
CDR3 DNA: TGCGCCAGCAGCTTGGTGGTAGCCGGGAAAAGCACAGATACGCAGTATTTT

J gene: TRBJ2-5
D gene: TRBD1
V gene: TRBV5-1
clone size: NA
CDR3 protein: CASSLGDRLQETQYF
CDR3 DNA: TGCGCCAGCAGCTTGGGGGACAGACTCCAAGAGACCCAGTACTTC